This T cell receptor (beta chain) was recorded in a study of spatial heterogeneity in lung cancer. On the study more broadly: Sequencing was performed on follow-up PBMC samples when available, collected at a median of about two years after resection.

Every TCR cDNA molecule bore a unique molecular identifier. TCRdb re-derived calls from the 5' RACE reads in MiXCR, one entry per CDR3 protein. Among about 120,000 distinct CDR3 sequences listed, roughly 10% were seen once. Whole-study findings and limits: Relative to follow-up, resection was when ubiquitous expanded tumor TCRs appeared more in blood.

This CDR3 has 13 residues. The germline gives CDR1 DFQATT, CDR2 SNEGSKA (reference sequence). The J segment lost 5 bases and the V segment lost 3 bases, leaving 4 bases of the junction unmatched. This clonotype was detected many times. Its antigen is undetermined. Time point defined: blood at routine non-recurrence follow-up after resection. The TCR originated in a female donor with early-stage non-small cell lung cancer. The sequencing used PBMCs, collected at follow-up. V gene TRBV20-1 combines with J gene TRBJ2-5, with 9 positions matching TRBD2. CDR3 DNA: TGCAGTGCTAGCATAGCGGGAGTTGAGACCCAGTACTTC. Amino acids: CSASIAGVETQYF.